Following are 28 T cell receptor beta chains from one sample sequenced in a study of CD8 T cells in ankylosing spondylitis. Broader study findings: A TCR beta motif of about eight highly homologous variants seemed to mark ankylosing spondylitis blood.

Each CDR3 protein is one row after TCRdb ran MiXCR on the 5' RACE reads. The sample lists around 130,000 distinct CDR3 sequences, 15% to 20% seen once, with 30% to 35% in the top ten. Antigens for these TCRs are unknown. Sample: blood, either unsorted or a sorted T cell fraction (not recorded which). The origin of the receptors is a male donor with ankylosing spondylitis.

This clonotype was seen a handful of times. The CDR3 spells CASSEASSGRGYEQYF. In nucleotides, the CDR3 is TGTGCCAGCAGTGAAGCGAGTAGCGGGAGGGGATACGAGCAGTACTTC. This chain uses TRBV2 with TRBJ2-7, with TRBD2 matching over 11 bases. V trimming: 0 bases; J trimming: 4 bases; junction bases outside the gene matches: 5. Per germline, CDR1 SNHLY and CDR2 FYNNEI. This CDR3 has 16 amino acids.

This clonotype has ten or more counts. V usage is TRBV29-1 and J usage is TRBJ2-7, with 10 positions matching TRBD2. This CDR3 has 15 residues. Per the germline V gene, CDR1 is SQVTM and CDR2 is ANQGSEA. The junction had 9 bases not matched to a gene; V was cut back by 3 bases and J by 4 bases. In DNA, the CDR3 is TGCAGCGTTGAGAAGCGGGAGGGCCTTTTATACGAGCAGTACTTC. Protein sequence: CSVEKREGLLYEQYF.

The chain's CDR3 is CASSLTSQGVYNEQFF. The DNA for the CDR3 is TGTGCCAGCAGTTTGACTAGTCAGGGTGTCTACAATGAGCAGTTCTTC. The rearrangement links TRBV28 to TRBJ2-1; possible D gene TRBD2, 6 bases. The CDR3 loop spans 16 amino acids. Trimming removed 3 bases at V and 3 bases at J, with 15 bases between. Germline values: CDR1 MDHEN, CDR2 SYDVKM.

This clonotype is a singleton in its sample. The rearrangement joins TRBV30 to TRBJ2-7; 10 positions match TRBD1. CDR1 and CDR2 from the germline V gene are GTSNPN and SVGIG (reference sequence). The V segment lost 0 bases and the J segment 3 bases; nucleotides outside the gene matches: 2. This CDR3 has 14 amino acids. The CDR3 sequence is CAWSVGTGVYEQYF. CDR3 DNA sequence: TGTGCCTGGAGTGTAGGGACAGGGGTCTACGAGCAGTACTTC.

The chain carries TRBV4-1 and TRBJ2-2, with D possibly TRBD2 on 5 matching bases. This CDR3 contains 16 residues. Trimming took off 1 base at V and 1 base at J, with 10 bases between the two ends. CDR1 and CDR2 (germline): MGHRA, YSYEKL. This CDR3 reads CASSQGTGMNTGELFF. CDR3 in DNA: TGCGCCAGCAGCCAAGGGACGGGGATGAACACCGGGGAGCTGTTTTTT.

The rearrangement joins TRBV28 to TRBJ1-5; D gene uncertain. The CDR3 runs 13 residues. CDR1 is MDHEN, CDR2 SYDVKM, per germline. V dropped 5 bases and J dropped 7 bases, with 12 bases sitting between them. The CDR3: CASSGVRPQPQHF. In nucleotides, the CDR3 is TGTGCCAGCAGTGGGGTCCGTCCACAGCCCCAGCATTTT.

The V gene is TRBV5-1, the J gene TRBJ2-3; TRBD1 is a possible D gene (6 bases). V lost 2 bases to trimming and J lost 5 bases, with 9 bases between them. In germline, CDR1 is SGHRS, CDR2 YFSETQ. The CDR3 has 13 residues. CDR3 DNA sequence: TGCGCCAGCAGCTTTTCGACAGGAGATACGCAGTATTTT. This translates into CASSFSTGDTQYF.

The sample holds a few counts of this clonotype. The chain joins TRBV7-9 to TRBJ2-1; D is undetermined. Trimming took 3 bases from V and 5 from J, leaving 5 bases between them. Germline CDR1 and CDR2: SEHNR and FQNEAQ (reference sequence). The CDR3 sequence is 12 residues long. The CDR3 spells CASSLANNEQFF. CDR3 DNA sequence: TGTGCCAGCAGCTTGGCCAACAATGAGCAGTTCTTC.

In nucleotides, the CDR3 is TGTGCCAGCAGTCGACTAGGTTTTGGGAGCTCCTACAATGAGCAGTTCTTC. Translation gives CASSRLGFGSSYNEQFF. The chain couples TRBV28 to TRBJ2-1; the D gene is possibly TRBD2 (6 bases). CDR1 MDHEN and CDR2 SYDVKM come from the germline V gene. V was shortened by 5 bases and J by 0 bases, with 17 bases between the two germline ends. CDR3 size: 17 residues. Using reference TRBV28 and TRBJ2-1 for the parts outside the CDR3, the full variable domain is DVKVTQSSRYLVKRTGEKVFLECVQDMDHENMFWYRQDPGLGLRLIYFSYDVKMKEKGDIPEGYSVSREKKERFSLILESASTNQTSMYLCASSRLGFGSSYNEQFFGPGTRLTVL.

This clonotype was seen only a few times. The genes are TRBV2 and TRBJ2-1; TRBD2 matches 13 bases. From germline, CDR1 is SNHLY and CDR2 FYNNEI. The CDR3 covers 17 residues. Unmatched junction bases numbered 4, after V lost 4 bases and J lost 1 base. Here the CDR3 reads CASSVGLAGESYNEQFF. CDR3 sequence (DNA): TGTGCCAGCAGTGTCGGACTAGCGGGAGAGTCCTACAATGAGCAGTTCTTC. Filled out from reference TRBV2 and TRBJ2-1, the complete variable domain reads EPEVTQTPSHQVTQMGQEVILRCVPISNHLYFYWYRQILGQKVEFLVSFYNNEISEKSEIFDDQFSVERPDGSNFTLKIRSTKLEDSAMYFCASSVGLAGESYNEQFFGPGTRLTVL.

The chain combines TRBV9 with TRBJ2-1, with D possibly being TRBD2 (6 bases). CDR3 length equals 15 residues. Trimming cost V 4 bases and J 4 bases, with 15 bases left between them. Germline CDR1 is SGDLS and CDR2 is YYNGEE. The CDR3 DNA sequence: TGTGCCAGCAGCCCTCCTCCGGGGACTTACAATGAGCAGTTCTTC. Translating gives CASSPPPGTYNEQFF. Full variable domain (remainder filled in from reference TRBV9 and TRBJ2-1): DSGVTQTPKHLITATGQRVTLRCSPRSGDLSVYWYQQSLDQGLQFLIQYYNGEERAKGNILERFSAQQFPDLHSELNLSSLELGDSALYFCASSPPPGTYNEQFFGPGTRLTVL.

Written as DNA, the CDR3 is TGTGCCAGCAGCCGGAGACTAGCGAAGAACACCGGGGAGCTGTTTTTT. The encoded protein is CASSRRLAKNTGELFF. V and J are TRBV12-3 or TRBV12-4 and TRBJ2-2, with TRBD2 matching over 8 bases. The ends lost 6 bases at V and 1 base at J; junction bases unmatched: 7. The CDR3 is 16 residues long.

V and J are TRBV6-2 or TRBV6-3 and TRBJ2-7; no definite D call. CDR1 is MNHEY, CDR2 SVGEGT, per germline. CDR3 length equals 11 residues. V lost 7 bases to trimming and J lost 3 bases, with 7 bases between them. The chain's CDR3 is CASTHGYEQYF. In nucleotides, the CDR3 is TGTGCCAGCACGCACGGCTACGAGCAGTACTTC.

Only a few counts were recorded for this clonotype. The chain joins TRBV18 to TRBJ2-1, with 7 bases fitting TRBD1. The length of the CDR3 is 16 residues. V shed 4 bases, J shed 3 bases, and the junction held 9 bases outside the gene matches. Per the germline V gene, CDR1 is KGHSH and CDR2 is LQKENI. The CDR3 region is CASSLGVRGLYNEQFF. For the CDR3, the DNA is TGTGCCAGCTCACTGGGGGTAAGGGGGCTCTACAATGAGCAGTTCTTC.

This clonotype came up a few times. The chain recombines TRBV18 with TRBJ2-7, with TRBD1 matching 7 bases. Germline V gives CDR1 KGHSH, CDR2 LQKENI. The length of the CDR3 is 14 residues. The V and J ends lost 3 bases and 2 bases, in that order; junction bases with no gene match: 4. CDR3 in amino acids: CASSPADRAYEQYF. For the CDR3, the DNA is TGTGCCAGCTCACCCGCTGACAGGGCCTACGAGCAGTACTTC.

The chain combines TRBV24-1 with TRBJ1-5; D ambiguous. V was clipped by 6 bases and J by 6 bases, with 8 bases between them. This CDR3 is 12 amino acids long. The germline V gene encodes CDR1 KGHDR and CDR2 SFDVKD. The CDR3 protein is CATSRAAQPQHF. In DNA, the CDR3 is TGTGCCACCAGTCGGGCTGCTCAGCCCCAGCATTTT.

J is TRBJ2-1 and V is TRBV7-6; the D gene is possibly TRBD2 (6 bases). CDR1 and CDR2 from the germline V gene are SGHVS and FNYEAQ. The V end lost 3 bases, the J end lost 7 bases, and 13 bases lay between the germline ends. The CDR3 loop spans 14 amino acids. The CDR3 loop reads CASSLGGTYNEQFF. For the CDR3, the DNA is TGTGCCAGCAGCTTGGGGGGAACGTATAATGAGCAGTTCTTC.

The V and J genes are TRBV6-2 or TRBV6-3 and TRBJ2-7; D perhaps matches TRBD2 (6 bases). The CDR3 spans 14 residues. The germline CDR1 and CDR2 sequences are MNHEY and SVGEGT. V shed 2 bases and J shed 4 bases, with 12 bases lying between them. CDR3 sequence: CASSYAGSRYEQYF. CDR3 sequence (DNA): TGTGCCAGCAGTTACGCGGGATCGCGATACGAGCAGTACTTC.

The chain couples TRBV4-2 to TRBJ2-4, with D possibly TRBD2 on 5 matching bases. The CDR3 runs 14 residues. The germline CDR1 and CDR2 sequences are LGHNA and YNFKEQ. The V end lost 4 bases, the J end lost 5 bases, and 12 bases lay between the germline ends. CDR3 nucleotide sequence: TGTGCCAGCAGCCGAATGGACGGGGAAAACATTCAGTACTTC. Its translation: CASSRMDGENIQYF.

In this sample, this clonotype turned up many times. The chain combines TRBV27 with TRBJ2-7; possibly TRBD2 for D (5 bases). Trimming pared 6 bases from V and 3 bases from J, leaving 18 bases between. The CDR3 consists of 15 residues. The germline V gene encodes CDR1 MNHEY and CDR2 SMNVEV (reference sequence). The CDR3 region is CASSPGVRFNYEQYF. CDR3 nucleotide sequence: TGTGCCAGCAGCCCCGGGGTCAGGTTTAACTACGAGCAGTACTTC.

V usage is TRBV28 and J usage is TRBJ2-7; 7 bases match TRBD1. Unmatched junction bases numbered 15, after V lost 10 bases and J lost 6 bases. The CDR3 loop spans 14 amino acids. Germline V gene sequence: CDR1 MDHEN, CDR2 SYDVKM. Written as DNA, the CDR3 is TGTGCCACTACACAGGGACAGAAGCGTTCCGAGCAGTACTTC. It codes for CATTQGQKRSEQYF. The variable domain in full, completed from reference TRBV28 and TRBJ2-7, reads DVKVTQSSRYLVKRTGEKVFLECVQDMDHENMFWYRQDPGLGLRLIYFSYDVKMKEKGDIPEGYSVSREKKERFSLILESASTNQTSMYLCATTQGQKRSEQYFGPGTRLTVT.

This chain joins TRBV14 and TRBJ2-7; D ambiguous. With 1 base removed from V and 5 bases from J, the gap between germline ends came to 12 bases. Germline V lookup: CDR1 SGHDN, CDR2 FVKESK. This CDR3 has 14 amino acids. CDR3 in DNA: TGTGCCAGCAGCCAAGTGCAAGGGTTCGACGAGCAGTACTTC. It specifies CASSQVQGFDEQYF. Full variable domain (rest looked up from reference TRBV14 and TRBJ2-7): EAGVTQFPSHSVIEKGQTVTLRCDPISGHDNLYWYRRVMGKEIKFLLHFVKESKQDESGMPNNRFLAERTGGTYSTLKVQPAELEDSGVYFCASSQVQGFDEQYFGPGTRLTVT.

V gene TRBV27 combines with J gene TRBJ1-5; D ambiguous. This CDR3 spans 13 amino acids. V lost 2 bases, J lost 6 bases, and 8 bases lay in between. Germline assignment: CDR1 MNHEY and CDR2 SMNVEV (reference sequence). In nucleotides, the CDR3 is TGTGCCAGCAGTTTAGCAAGGGCTCAGCCCCAGCATTTT. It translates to CASSLARAQPQHF.

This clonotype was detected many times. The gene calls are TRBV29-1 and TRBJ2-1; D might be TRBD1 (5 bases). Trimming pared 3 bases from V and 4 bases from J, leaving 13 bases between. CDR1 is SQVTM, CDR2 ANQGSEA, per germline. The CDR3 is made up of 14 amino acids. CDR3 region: CSVDRTDNYNEQFF. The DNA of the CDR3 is TGCAGCGTTGACCGGACGGACAATTACAATGAGCAGTTCTTC.

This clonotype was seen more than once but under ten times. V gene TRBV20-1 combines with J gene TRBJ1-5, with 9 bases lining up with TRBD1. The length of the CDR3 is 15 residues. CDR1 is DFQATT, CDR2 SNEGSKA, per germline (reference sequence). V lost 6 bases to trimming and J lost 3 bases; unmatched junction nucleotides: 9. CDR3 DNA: TGCAGTGCCCCGGGACAGGGATGGGTCAATCAGCCCCAGCATTTT. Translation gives CSAPGQGWVNQPQHF.

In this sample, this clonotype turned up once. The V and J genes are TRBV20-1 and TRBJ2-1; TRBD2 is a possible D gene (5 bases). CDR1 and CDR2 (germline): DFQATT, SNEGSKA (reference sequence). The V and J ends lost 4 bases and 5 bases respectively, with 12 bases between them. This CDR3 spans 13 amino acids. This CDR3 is CSAIASLNNEQFF. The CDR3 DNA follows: TGCAGTGCTATAGCTAGCCTGAACAATGAGCAGTTCTTC.

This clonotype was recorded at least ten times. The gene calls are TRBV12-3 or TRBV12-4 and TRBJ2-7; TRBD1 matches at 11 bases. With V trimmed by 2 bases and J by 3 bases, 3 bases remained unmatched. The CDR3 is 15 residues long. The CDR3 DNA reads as TGTGCCAGCAGTTTACGGACAGGGGGCTTCTACGAGCAGTACTTC. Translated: CASSLRTGGFYEQYF.

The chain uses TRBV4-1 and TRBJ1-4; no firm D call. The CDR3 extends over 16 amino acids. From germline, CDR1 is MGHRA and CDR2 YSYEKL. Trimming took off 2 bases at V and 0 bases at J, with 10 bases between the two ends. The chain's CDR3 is CASSQSVVSTNEKLFF. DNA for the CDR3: TGCGCCAGCAGCCAAAGTGTAGTGTCAACTAATGAAAAACTGTTTTTT.